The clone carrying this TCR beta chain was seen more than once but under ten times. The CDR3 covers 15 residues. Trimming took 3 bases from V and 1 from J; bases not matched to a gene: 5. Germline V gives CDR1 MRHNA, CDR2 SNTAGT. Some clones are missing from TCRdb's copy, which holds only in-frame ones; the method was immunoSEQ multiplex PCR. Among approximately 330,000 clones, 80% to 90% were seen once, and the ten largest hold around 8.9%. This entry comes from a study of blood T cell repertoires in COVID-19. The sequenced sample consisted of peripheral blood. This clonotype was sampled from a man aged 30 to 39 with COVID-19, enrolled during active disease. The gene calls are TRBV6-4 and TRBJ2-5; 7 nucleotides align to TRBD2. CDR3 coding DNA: TGTGCCAGCAGTGAATCAGCGGGAAGCCAAGAGACCCAGTACTTC. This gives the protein CASSESAGSQETQYF.